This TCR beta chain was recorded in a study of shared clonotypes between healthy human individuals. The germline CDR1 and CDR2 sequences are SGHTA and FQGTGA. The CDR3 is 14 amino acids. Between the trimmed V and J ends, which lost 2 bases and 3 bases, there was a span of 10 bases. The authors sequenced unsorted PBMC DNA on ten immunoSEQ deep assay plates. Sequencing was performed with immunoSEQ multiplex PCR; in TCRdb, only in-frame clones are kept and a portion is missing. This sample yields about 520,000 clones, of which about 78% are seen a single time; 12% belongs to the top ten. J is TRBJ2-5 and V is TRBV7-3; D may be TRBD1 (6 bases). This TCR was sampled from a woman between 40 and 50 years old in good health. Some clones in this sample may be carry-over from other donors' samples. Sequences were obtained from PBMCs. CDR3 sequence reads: CASSLGGAEETQYF. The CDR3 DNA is TGTGCCAGCAGCTTAGGGGGCGCCGAAGAGACCCAGTACTTC.